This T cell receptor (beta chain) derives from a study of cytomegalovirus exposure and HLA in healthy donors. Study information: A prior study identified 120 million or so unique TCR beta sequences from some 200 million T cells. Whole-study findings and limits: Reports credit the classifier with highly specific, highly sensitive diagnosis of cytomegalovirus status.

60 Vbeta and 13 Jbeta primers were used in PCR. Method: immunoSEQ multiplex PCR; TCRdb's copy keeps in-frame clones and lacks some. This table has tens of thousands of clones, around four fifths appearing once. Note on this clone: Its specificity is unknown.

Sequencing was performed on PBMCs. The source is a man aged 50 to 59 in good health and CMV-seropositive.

The CDR3 reads CASSDSTSKSYEQYF. DNA for the CDR3: TGCGCCAGCAGTGATTCCACCTCAAAATCCTACGAGCAGTACTTC. The chain is built from TRBV10-1 and TRBJ2-5; no clear D gene. The DNA end favors TRBJ2-7, so the J call may be wrong. The CDR3 has 15 residues. Per germline, CDR1 WNHNN and CDR2 SYGVQD (reference sequence).